This T cell receptor beta chain was observed in a study of blood T cell repertoires in COVID-19. Libraries were prepared by immunoSEQ multiplex PCR; TCRdb keeps only in-frame clonotypes and omits some of them. Of around 270,000 clones in the sample, around 89% were seen once. The sample taken for sequencing was peripheral blood. The receptor was derived from a man aged 25-40 years with acute or convalescent COVID-19.

The CDR3 here is CASASRGGTDTQYF. Here the CDR3 DNA reads TGTGCCAGCGCGTCCAGGGGTGGGACAGATACGCAGTATTTT. The chain recombines TRBV27 with TRBJ2-3; weak D call: TRBD1 (6 bases). CDR1 is MNHEY and CDR2 is SMNVEV in the germline V gene (reference sequence). The CDR3 consists of 14 residues. With 8 bases removed from V and 3 bases from J, the gap between germline ends came to 15 bases.